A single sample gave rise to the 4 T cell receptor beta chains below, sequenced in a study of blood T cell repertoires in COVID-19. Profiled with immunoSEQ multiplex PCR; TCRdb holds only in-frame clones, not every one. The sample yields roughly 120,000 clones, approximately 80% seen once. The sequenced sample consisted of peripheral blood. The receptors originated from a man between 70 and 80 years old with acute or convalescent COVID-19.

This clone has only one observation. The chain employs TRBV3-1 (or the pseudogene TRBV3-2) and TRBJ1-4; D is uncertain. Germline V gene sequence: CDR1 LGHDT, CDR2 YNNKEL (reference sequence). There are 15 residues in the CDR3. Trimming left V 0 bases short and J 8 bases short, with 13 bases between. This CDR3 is CASSQDPGLTEKLFF. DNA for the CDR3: TGTGCCAGCAGCCAAGATCCCGGACTAACCGAAAAACTGTTTTTT.

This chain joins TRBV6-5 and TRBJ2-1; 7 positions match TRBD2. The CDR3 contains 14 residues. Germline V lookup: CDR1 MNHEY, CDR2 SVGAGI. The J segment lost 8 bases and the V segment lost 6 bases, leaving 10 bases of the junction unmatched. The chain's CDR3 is CASRLGFAGDEQFF. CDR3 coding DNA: TGTGCCAGCAGACTCGGATTCGCGGGGGATGAGCAGTTCTTC.

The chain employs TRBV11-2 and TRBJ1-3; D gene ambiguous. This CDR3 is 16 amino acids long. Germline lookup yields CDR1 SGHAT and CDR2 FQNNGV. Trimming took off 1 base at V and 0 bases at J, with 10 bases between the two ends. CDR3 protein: CASSLVGTRSGNTIYF. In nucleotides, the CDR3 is TGTGCCAGCAGCTTAGTGGGCACCCGCTCTGGAAACACCATATATTTT.

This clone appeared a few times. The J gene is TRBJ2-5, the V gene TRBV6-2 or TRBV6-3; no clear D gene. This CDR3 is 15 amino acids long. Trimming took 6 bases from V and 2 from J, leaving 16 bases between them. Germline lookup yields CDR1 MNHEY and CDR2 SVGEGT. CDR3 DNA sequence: TGTGCCAGCAGCCCATCGCGGTTCCCTCAAGAGACCCAGTACTTC. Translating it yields CASSPSRFPQETQYF.